A selection of T cell receptor beta chains follows, all from one sample in a study of shared clonotypes between healthy human individuals. Data came from immunoSEQ multiplex PCR; TCRdb stores just in-frame clones and leaves some out. The table has a few million clones, around 93% seen once. The sample was naive CD8+ T cells from PBMCs. The source is a man in his late teens or twenties in good health. Some clones in this sample may be carry-over from other donors' samples. Both conserved end residues are part of each CDR3. A D gene is named only where the DNA matches it firmly. Only part of the rows carry a size: once, few, many, or a class if the clone is expanded.

abundance,d_gene,j_gene,v_gene,CDR3aa,CDR3nt
NA,NA,TRBJ2-3,TRBV7-9,CASSFWTATDTQYF,TGTGCCAGCAGCTTCTGGACCGCCACCGATACGCAGTATTTT
NA,NA,TRBJ1-2,TRBV9,CASSVDGFGYTF,TGTGCCAGCAGCGTAGATGGGTTTGGCTACACCTTC
NA,TRBD1,TRBJ2-5,TRBV5-1,CASSFTGGSMKTQYF,TGCGCCAGCAGCTTTACAGGGGGGTCTATGAAGACCCAGTACTTC
few,NA,TRBJ1-1,TRBV9,CASSRPNTEAFF,TGTGCCAGCAGCCGCCCAAACACTGAAGCTTTCTTT
NA,NA,TRBJ2-3,TRBV28,CASRPRGTDTQYF,TGTGCCAGCAGGCCGAGGGGCACAGATACGCAGTATTTT
NA,TRBD2,TRBJ2-7,TRBV28,CASSFTSGILYEQYF,TGTGCCAGCAGTTTCACTAGCGGGATTCTCTACGAGCAGTACTTC
once,NA,TRBJ2-3,TRBV15,CATKGPGSTDTQYF,TGTGCCACCAAAGGGCCAGGGAGCACAGATACGCAGTATTTT
NA,NA,TRBJ1-5,TRBV5-4,CASSVQGINQPQHF,TGTGCCAGCAGCGTACAGGGAATCAATCAGCCCCAGCATTTT
NA,NA,TRBJ1-3,TRBV6-1,CASSDKPGRKLGDTIYF,TGTGCCAGCAGTGATAAACCGGGACGAAAGCTGGGTGACACCATATATTTT
NA,TRBD1,TRBJ1-2,TRBV4-1,CASSQNARGRNYGYTF,TGCGCCAGCAGCCAGAATGCCAGGGGGCGGAACTATGGCTACACCTTC
NA,NA,TRBJ2-7,TRBV4-2,CASSQEFYGGKRYEQYF,TGTGCCAGCAGCCAAGAATTTTATGGGGGGAAGAGGTACGAGCAGTACTTC
NA,TRBD1,TRBJ2-6,TRBV9,CASSATGGAGANVLTF,TGTGCCAGCAGCGCAACAGGGGGCGCTGGGGCCAACGTCCTGACTTTC
NA,TRBD1,TRBJ2-7,TRBV4-1,CASSQLWGQGLYEQYF,TGCGCCAGCAGCCAACTCTGGGGACAGGGTCTCTACGAGCAGTACTTC
NA,TRBD2,TRBJ2-7,TRBV4-2,CASSQGLAGAYEQYF,TGTGCCAGCAGCCAGGGACTAGCGGGAGCCTACGAGCAGTACTTC
NA,TRBD2,TRBJ2-7,TRBV19,CASSGPGLAGEQYF,TGTGCCAGTAGTGGGCCGGGACTAGCGGGAGAGCAGTACTTC
NA,NA,TRBJ1-5,TRBV28,CASSLQPEDSNQPQHF,TGTGCCAGCAGTTTACAGCCAGAGGATAGCAATCAGCCCCAGCATTTT
NA,TRBD1,TRBJ1-2,TRBV13,CASSFGQGSNYGYTF,TGTGCCAGCAGCTTCGGACAGGGCTCTAACTATGGCTACACCTTC
NA,NA,TRBJ1-1,TRBV6-5,CASKNTEGITEAFF,TGTGCCAGCAAAAACACCGAGGGGATCACTGAAGCTTTCTTT
NA,TRBD1,TRBJ2-7,TRBV4-1,CASSQRGTGDLEQYF,TGCGCCAGCAGCCAACGAGGGACAGGGGATTTAGAGCAGTACTTC
NA,TRBD2,TRBJ2-1,TRBV2,CATPTSGRPQEQFF,TGTGCCACTCCGACTAGCGGGAGGCCCCAGGAGCAGTTCTTC
NA,NA,TRBJ2-1,TRBV29-1,CSVETRVYNEQFF,TGCAGCGTAGAAACTAGGGTTTACAATGAGCAGTTCTTC
NA,NA,TRBJ2-7,TRBV7-9,CASSGRDSSYEQYF,TGTGCCAGCAGCGGCCGGGACTCCTCCTACGAGCAGTACTTC
NA,TRBD2,TRBJ2-4,TRBV4-3,CASSQLLAGTIQYF,TGCGCCAGCAGCCAACTACTAGCGGGAACCATTCAGTACTTC
once,NA,TRBJ1-1,TRBV5-1,CASSLGTGQTNTEAFF,TGCGCCAGCAGCCTAGGAACGGGACAAACGAACACTGAAGCTTTCTTT